A single sample gave rise to the 14 T cell receptor beta chains below, sequenced in a study of T cell therapy after organ transplantation. Profiling relied on immunoSEQ multiplex PCR, and the TCRdb table lists in-frame clones only, not all of them. The sample has 50,000 or so clones, about 95% seen once. These receptors are not linked to any known antigen. Sequenced here: CD8+ T cells from blood, sampled before autologous CMV-specific T cell therapy. These receptors came from a human patient who had received a solid organ transplant and had CMV disease.

The chain has TRBV5-1 and TRBJ2-7, with 7 bases that match TRBD1. With 3 bases clipped from V and 2 bases from J, the junction kept 8 bases outside the gene matches. Germline lookup yields CDR1 SGHRS and CDR2 YFSETQ. CDR3 length: 15 amino acids. DNA for the CDR3: TGCGCCAGCAGCTCGACCCTGGGACAGACCTACGAGCAGTACTTC. Translating gives CASSSTLGQTYEQYF.

This sequence joins TRBV4-1 and TRBJ2-7, with 11 bases lining up with TRBD2. CDR1 and CDR2 from the germline V gene are MGHRA and YSYEKL. The CDR3 length is 16 residues. Unmatched junction bases numbered 4, after V lost 0 bases and J lost 3 bases. CDR3 sequence: CASSQDFSGRGYEQYF. The CDR3 DNA reads as TGCGCCAGCAGCCAAGATTTTAGCGGGAGGGGCTACGAGCAGTACTTC.

The chain recombines TRBV19 with TRBJ2-1; no reliable D call. CDR3 length: 14 amino acids. The germline CDR1 and CDR2 sequences are LNHDA and SQIVND (reference sequence). The ends were cut back, 8 bases at V and 4 bases at J, with 15 bases in the middle. The CDR3 loop reads CASSDGTHYNEQFF. CDR3 coding DNA: TGTGCCAGTTCCGACGGAACTCATTACAATGAGCAGTTCTTC. The whole variable domain, filled in from reference TRBV19 and TRBJ2-1, reads DGGITQSPKYLFRKEGQNVTLSCEQNLNHDAMYWYRQDPGQGLRLIYYSQIVNDFQKGDIAEGYSVSREKKESFPLTVTSAQKNPTAFYLCASSDGTHYNEQFFGPGTRLTVL.

The chain couples TRBV7-8 to TRBJ2-1, with 9 bases aligning to TRBD2. Trimming removed 2 bases from V and 15 bases from J; junction bases left unmatched: 14. The CDR3 has 15 residues. CDR1 SGHVS and CDR2 FQNEAQ come from the germline V gene. The CDR3 DNA follows: TGTGCCAGCAGCTTACTTGCGGGGGGGCCCCTGACGTGGTTCTTC. Protein product: CASSLLAGGPLTWFF.

V gene TRBV11-2 combines with J gene TRBJ2-7, with D possibly being TRBD1 (6 bases). Germline V CDR1 and CDR2: SGHAT, FQNNGV. V shed 0 bases and J shed 4 bases, with 19 bases lying between them. This CDR3 comprises 17 residues. As DNA, the CDR3 is TGTGCCAGCAGCTTAGAAGGGGGTAACGGTCCGGGATACGAGCAGTACTTC. It yields the protein CASSLEGGNGPGYEQYF.

The chain links TRBV19 to TRBJ2-7, with 8 bases identical to TRBD1. V shed 1 base, J shed 5 bases, and the junction held 7 bases outside the gene matches. CDR1 is LNHDA and CDR2 is SQIVND in the germline V gene (reference sequence). The CDR3 is 15 residues long. The CDR3: CASSIGRRGQDEQYF. The CDR3 DNA follows: TGTGCCAGTAGTATAGGGCGCAGGGGGCAGGACGAGCAGTACTTC.

The chain couples TRBV4-3 to TRBJ1-6; D perhaps matches TRBD1 (5 bases). The CDR3 totals 17 residues. CDR1 and CDR2 (germline): LGHNA, YSLEER. Trimming took 2 bases from V and 6 from J, leaving 17 bases between them. CDR3 sequence (DNA): TGCGCCAGCAGCCAAAGTAGGGGTCCGGTTTCTAATTCACCCCTCCACTTT. This gives the protein CASSQSRGPVSNSPLHF.

CDR3 nucleotide sequence: TGTGCCAGCTCACCTAGAAGTGGGGGGTCGGGTGATGAAGCTTTCTTT. This encodes CASSPRSGGSGDEAFF. The chain links TRBV18 to TRBJ1-1, with D possibly matching TRBD1 (5 bases). V lost 3 bases and J lost 7, with 21 bases in between. Germline CDR1 reads KGHSH; CDR2 reads LQKENI. The CDR3 runs to 16 residues. The full variable domain, its missing parts supplied by reference TRBV18 and TRBJ1-1, is NAGVMQNPRHLVRRRGQEARLRCSPMKGHSHVYWYRQLPEEGLKFMVYLQKENIIDESGMPKERFSAEFPKEGPSILRIQQVVRGDSAAYFCASSPRSGGSGDEAFFGQGTRLTVV.

The chain links TRBV6-5 to TRBJ2-7; D possibly uses TRBD1 or TRBD2 (5 bases each). The CDR3 covers 14 residues. Trimming cost V 6 bases and J 4 bases, with 16 bases left between them. Germline V gene data show CDR1 as MNHEY and CDR2 as SVGAGI. The CDR3 DNA sequence: TGTGCCAGCAGGGACTCCAGGGCCAGTTACGAGCAGTACTTC. It specifies CASRDSRASYEQYF.

The CDR3 loop is CASSSSARDSSYEQYF. The CDR3 DNA is TGTGCCAGCAGCTCGTCCGCCCGGGACAGCTCCTACGAGCAGTACTTC. The chain recombines TRBV21-1 with TRBJ2-7; the D call TRBD1 from the table was never checked on the DNA. TRBV21-1 is listed as a pseudogene. The CDR3 contains 16 residues.

This chain uses TRBV5-8 with TRBJ1-5; D is possibly TRBD1 (5 bases). The CDR3 contains 15 residues. V was trimmed by 4 bases and J by 2 bases, leaving 13 bases between them. Germline lookup yields CDR1 SGHTS and CDR2 YDEGEE. The CDR3 DNA sequence: TGTGCCAGCAGCCAGGGTATTGTGGGCAATCAGCCCCAGCATTTT. It yields the protein CASSQGIVGNQPQHF.

The chain couples TRBV11-3 to TRBJ1-2, with 7 bases that match TRBD1. With 3 bases clipped from V and 5 bases from J, the junction kept 0 bases outside the gene matches. Looked up from germline, CDR1 is SGHNT and CDR2 is YENEEA. The CDR3 loop spans 12 amino acids. In DNA, the CDR3 is TGTGCCAGCAGCTTGACAGGGTATGGCTACACCTTC. This translates into CASSLTGYGYTF.

V and J are TRBV30 and TRBJ2-1, with D perhaps matching TRBD2 (7 bases). CDR1 and CDR2 from the germline V gene are GTSNPN and SVGIG (reference sequence). This CDR3 is 12 amino acids long. V gave up 2 bases and J gave up 8 bases, with 10 bases separating them. CDR3 DNA: TGTGCCTGGAGTTCGGGGGGCGATGAGCAGTTCTTC. Protein product: CAWSSGGDEQFF.

The chain has TRBV6-5 and TRBJ1-5, with 8 bases fitting TRBD1. CDR1 is MNHEY and CDR2 is SVGAGI in the germline V gene. The CDR3 is made up of 15 amino acids. J was trimmed by 3 bases and V by 6 bases; bases with no gene match: 7. CDR3 in amino acids: CASSPMTGDNQPQHF. CDR3 sequence (DNA): TGTGCCAGCAGCCCGATGACAGGGGACAATCAGCCCCAGCATTTT.